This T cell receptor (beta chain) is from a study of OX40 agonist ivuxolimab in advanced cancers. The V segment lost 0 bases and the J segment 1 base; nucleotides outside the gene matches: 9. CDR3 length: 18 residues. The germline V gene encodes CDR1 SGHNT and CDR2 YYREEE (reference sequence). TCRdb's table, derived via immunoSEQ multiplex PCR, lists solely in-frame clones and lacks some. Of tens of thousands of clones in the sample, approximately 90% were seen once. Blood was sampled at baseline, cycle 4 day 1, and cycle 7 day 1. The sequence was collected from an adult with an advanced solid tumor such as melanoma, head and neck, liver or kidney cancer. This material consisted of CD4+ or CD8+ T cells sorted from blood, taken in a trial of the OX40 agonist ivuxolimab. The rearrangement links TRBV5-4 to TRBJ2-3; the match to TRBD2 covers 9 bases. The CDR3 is CASSLEAGGHGGTDTQYF. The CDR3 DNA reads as TGTGCCAGCAGCTTGGAAGCGGGAGGTCATGGTGGCACAGATACGCAGTATTTT.